Sequencing of this T cell receptor (beta chain) was carried out in a study of T cell responses to AZD1222 COVID-19 vaccine. Clones were sequenced by immunoSEQ multiplex PCR, and TCRdb holds only the in-frame ones, with some missing. Here the sample spans around 54,000 clones, approximately 86% being singletons. The CDR3 length is 16 residues. Trimming removed 4 bases from V and 1 base from J, with 11 bases in between. CDR1 and CDR2 from the germline V gene are MNHEY and SVGAGI. The chain uses TRBV6-5 and TRBJ1-6; no definite D call. The receptor was isolated from an adult who received the AZD1222 COVID-19 vaccine. Sample: peripheral blood, taken 28 days after the second AZD1222 dose. CDR3 sequence reads: CASSSQEASYNSPLHF. For the CDR3, the DNA is TGTGCCAGCAGTTCCCAAGAGGCTTCCTATAATTCACCCCTCCACTTT.